The present entry profiles one T cell receptor beta chain with its context. The sample comes from a study of blood T cell repertoires in COVID-19. Turning to the study itself: The origin of the acute and convalescent COVID-19 samples was the United States, Italy and Spain. Nucleic acid was either cDNA or gDNA, and it came from T cells, B-cell-depleted T cells, or PBMCs.

The CDR3 has 14 residues. The trim removed 4 bases at V and 3 bases at J, leaving 0 bases unmatched. The V gene's germline CDR1 is MGHRA and CDR2 YSYEKL. As handled by the study authors: How many nucleated cells were present was estimated from reference gene primer amplification. TCRdb's table, derived via immunoSEQ multiplex PCR, lists solely in-frame clones and lacks some. V, J and clone size are taken as reported in that table, and D and trimming were inferred from the DNA itself. Of some 190,000 clones in the sample, 80% are singletons; the top ten hold roughly 6.7%. The specimen sequenced was peripheral blood. This chain joins TRBV4-1 and TRBJ2-1; 10 bases are a match to TRBD2. This clonotype originated in a man between 60 and 70 years old with acute or convalescent COVID-19. CDR3 coding DNA: TGCGCCAGCAGCCGGACTAGCGGCTACAATGAGCAGTTCTTC. Protein product: CASSRTSGYNEQFF.